These 5 T cell receptor beta chains share one sample of origin, sequenced in a study of T cells after posttransplantation cyclophosphamide. Sequencing used immunoSEQ multiplex PCR; TCRdb keeps in-frame clones, though not all of them. This sample yields roughly 12,000 clones, of which 80% to 95% are seen a single time; roughly 3.5% belongs to the top ten. Busulfan-fludarabine conditioning, marrow transplant, and cyclophosphamide on days +3 and +4 were administered. The sample here was PBMCs, taken after allogeneic stem cell transplant with posttransplant cyclophosphamide. The source of these receptors is a female patient aged 30-39 years who received an allogeneic stem cell transplant from an unrelated donor, was CMV-positive, and had no GVHD. Some T cells may be the graft donor's.

J is TRBJ2-5 and V is TRBV28; 10 nucleotides align to TRBD1. The assigned J gene may be wrong: the sequence end matches TRBJ2-7 better. CDR1 is MDHEN and CDR2 is SYDVKM in the germline V gene. This CDR3 has 13 amino acids. CDR3 sequence: CASRGTGAYEQYF. The CDR3, as DNA: TGTGCCAGTAGGGGGACAGGGGCCTACGAGCAGTACTTC.

This chain links TRBV5-1 with TRBJ2-5; D may be TRBD2 (5 bases). Between the trimmed V and J ends, which lost 1 base and 2 bases, there was a span of 6 bases. The CDR3 has 13 amino acids. The germline V gene has CDR1 SGHRS and CDR2 YFSETQ. Here the CDR3 DNA reads TGCGCCAGCAGCTTGTGGACTCAAGAGACCCAGTACTTC. Amino acid sequence: CASSLWTQETQYF. The full variable domain, in which reference TRBV5-1 and TRBJ2-5 provide the parts outside the CDR3, is KAGVTQTPRYLIKTRGQQVTLSCSPISGHRSVSWYQQTPGQGLQFLFEYFSETQRNKGNFPGRFSGRQFSNSRSEMNVSTLELGDSALYLCASSLWTQETQYFGPGTRLLVL.

The chain carries TRBV5-1 and TRBJ2-3; the D gene is possibly TRBD2 (6 bases). The CDR3 extends over 15 amino acids. Germline lookup yields CDR1 SGHRS and CDR2 YFSETQ. V dropped 4 bases and J dropped 2 bases, with 14 bases sitting between them. The CDR3 nucleotides are TGCGCCAGCAGCCCGCTAGCGTCCCCCACAGATACGCAGTATTTT. Amino acid sequence: CASSPLASPTDTQYF.

The V and J genes are TRBV4-2 and TRBJ2-4, with TRBD2 matching over 13 bases. CDR1 LGHNA and CDR2 YNFKEQ come from the germline V gene. This CDR3 has 18 amino acids. J lost 0 bases, V lost 0 bases, and 2 bases had no gene match. The CDR3 nucleotides are TGTGCCAGCAGCCAAGAGGGACTAGCGGGAACAGCCAAAAACATTCAGTACTTC. Amino acid sequence: CASSQEGLAGTAKNIQYF.

This clone appeared a single time. The rearrangement joins TRBV6-6 to TRBJ1-5, with a possible D match to TRBD1 (6 bases). Germline lookup yields CDR1 MNHNY and CDR2 SVGAGI (reference sequence). The CDR3 is 12 amino acids. Trimming shortened V by 5 bases and J by 10 bases, and 12 bases separated the two germline ends. The CDR3 region is CASSNTQGPQHF. The CDR3 DNA sequence: TGTGCCAGCAGTAATACACAGGGCCCCCAGCATTTT.